The source of this T cell receptor (beta chain) is a study of T-cell memory formation after mild COVID-19. Study-wide points: Some SARS-CoV-2-responding clones were already detected in memory before infection.

MiXCR, applied by TCRdb to the 5' RACE reads, yields one record per CDR3 protein. The sample has 500,000 to 650,000 distinct CDR3 sequences, roughly 20% seen once; the top ten hold approximately 8.4%. CDR1 is SGHTA and CDR2 is FQGNSA in the germline V gene. The CDR3 sequence is 15 residues long. V was trimmed by 5 bases and J by 3 bases, leaving 15 bases between them. The table lists this clonotype with a count of one. Antigen specificity is unknown. Input material: PBMCs or a T cell subset sorted from them (not recorded which). The chain joins TRBV7-2 to TRBJ2-3; maybe TRBD1 (5 bases). This receptor was obtained from an adult woman who had mild COVID-19 (a few samples of this study predate the infection). Cell type and time point are not known. CDR3 DNA: TGTGCCAGCAGCAGAGGATGGGGCACTACAGATACGCAGTATTTT. Encoded protein: CASSRGWGTTDTQYF.